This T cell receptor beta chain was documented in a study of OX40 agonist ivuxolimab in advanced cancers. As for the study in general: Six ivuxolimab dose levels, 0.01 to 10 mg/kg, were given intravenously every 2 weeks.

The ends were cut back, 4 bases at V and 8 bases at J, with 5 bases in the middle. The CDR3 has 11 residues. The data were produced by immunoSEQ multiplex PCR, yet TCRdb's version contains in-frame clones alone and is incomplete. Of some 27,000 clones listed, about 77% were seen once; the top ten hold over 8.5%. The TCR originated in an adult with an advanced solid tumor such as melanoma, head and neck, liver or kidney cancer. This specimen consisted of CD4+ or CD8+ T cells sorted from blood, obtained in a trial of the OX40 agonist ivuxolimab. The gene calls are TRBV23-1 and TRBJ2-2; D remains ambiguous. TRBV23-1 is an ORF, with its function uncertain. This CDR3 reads CASSPGGELFF. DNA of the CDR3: TGCGCCAGCAGTCCCGGGGGGGAGCTGTTTTTT.